This T cell receptor (beta chain) was observed in a study of neurological immune-mediated disorders. General study results and limits: There were no CDR3 amino acid sequences shared by expanded clones across subjects, a result suggesting private repertoires in all groups.

J was trimmed by 4 bases and V by 2 bases; bases with no gene match: 12. The CDR3 is 18 residues long. Germline CDR1 reads SGHVS; CDR2 reads FNYEAQ. TCRdb re-derived calls from the 5' RACE reads in MiXCR, one entry per CDR3 protein. The repertoire has some 65,000 distinct CDR3 sequences, roughly 3.7% of them found once; the top ten carry under 3%. Ten or more counts support this clonotype. Its antigen is as yet unknown. Sequenced: PBMCs. The clonotype was recovered from a man aged 50-59 years with multiple sclerosis. The genes are TRBV7-6 and TRBJ1-1; 11 bases line up with TRBD1. CDR3 residues: CASSLYRLGQGGGTEAFF. The CDR3 DNA follows: TGTGCCAGCAGCTTATATAGGTTGGGACAGGGGGGGGGCACTGAAGCTTTCTTT.